The rows below give T cell receptor beta chains drawn from one sample of a study of early T cells in non-severe SARS-CoV-2 infection. TCRdb fed the 5' RACE reads into MiXCR, producing one record per CDR3 protein. The sample shows about 35,000 distinct CDR3 sequences, about 5.5% of them seen only once. The sequencing here drew on whole blood, taken at baseline. The receptors shown here come from an adult who was a healthcare worker with PCR-confirmed SARS-CoV-2 infection or an uninfected control (not recorded which). Each CDR3 is given with its conserved first and last residue. The D gene is left open where the match is weak. Only part of the rows carry a size: once, few, many, or a class if the clone is expanded.

j_call,v_call,clone_size,d_call,cdr3_nt,cdr3_aa
TRBJ2-1,TRBV24-1,many,.,TGTGCCACCAGTTCCGGGGGGCAGGGTAGTGATGAGCAGTTCTTC,CATSSGGQGSDEQFF
TRBJ2-3,TRBV7-2,.,.,TGTGCCAGCAGCTTCGGAGTCCAGCACCCTCTCACAGATACGCAGTATTTT,CASSFGVQHPLTDTQYF
TRBJ2-3,TRBV7-6,many,.,TGTGCCAGCAGCTTAGACCCGGGACACGGAAGCACAGATACGCAGTATTTT,CASSLDPGHGSTDTQYF
TRBJ2-3,TRBV7-2,many,TRBD2,TGTGCCAGCAGCTCCCCTACTGGGGTAGCGGGACCCCGCGATACGCAGTATTTT,CASSSPTGVAGPRDTQYF
TRBJ1-1,TRBV5-1,many,.,TGCGCCAGCAGCTCCGTAGGAGGAACTGAAGCTTTCTTT,CASSSVGGTEAFF
TRBJ1-6,TRBV18,many,.,TGTGCCAGCTCATTCTCCACCACTCCCACGTATAATTCACCCCTCCACTTT,CASSFSTTPTYNSPLHF
TRBJ1-1,TRBV4-1,.,.,TGCGCCAGCAGCCTCCCCGGATCGGGTATTACTGAAGCTTTCTTT,CASSLPGSGITEAFF
TRBJ2-3,TRBV7-8,many,.,TGTGCCACGGTCCGCGACCTTGGCACAGATACGCAGTATTTT,CATVRDLGTDTQYF
TRBJ1-5,TRBV20-1,many,.,TGCAGTGCTAGAGATATAAACAAAGGTTCATATCAGCCCCAGCATTTT,CSARDINKGSYQPQHF
TRBJ2-7,TRBV19,many,.,TGTGCCTCCACCGGGGCCGCCTCCCAGCAGTACTTC,CASTGAASQQYF
TRBJ2-1,TRBV19,many,.,TGTGCCAGTACCACGGATAGGGGGGATGAGCAGTTCTTC,CASTTDRGDEQFF
TRBJ2-7,TRBV7-6,many,.,TGTGCCAGCAGCTTAGTAGGGGGAGGGCCGTACTACGAGCAGTACTTC,CASSLVGGGPYYEQYF
TRBJ2-7,TRBV29-1,.,.,TGCAGCGTGAGCGATTACGAGCAGTACTTC,CSVSDYEQYF
TRBJ2-5,TRBV10-2,many,.,TGCGCCACCGGGCCAATCGTTGAGACCCAGTACTTC,CATGPIVETQYF
TRBJ2-3,TRBV20-1,many,.,TGCAGTGCCGAAGTACCCCTAACGGGAAGCACAGATACGCAGTATTTT,CSAEVPLTGSTDTQYF
TRBJ1-2,TRBV5-5,many,.,TGTGCCAGCAGGGCCTTCGAGGTATCTAACTATGGCTACACCTTC,CASRAFEVSNYGYTF
TRBJ2-7,TRBV6-1,many,.,TGTGCCAGCAGTGAAGGGTATAGGGGCAGCCGCTCCTACGAGCAGTACTTC,CASSEGYRGSRSYEQYF
TRBJ1-2,TRBV29-1,.,.,TGCAGCGTTGACCATGGCTACACCTTC,CSVDHGYTF
TRBJ1-5,TRBV4-3,many,.,TGCGCCAGCAGCCAAACCTTCAGGAGCAATCAGCCCCAGCATTTT,CASSQTFRSNQPQHF
TRBJ2-1,TRBV9,few,.,TGTGCCAGCAGCCGGGACGACAATCCCGAGTTCTTC,CASSRDDNPEFF
TRBJ2-2,TRBV20-1,many,TRBD1,TGCAGTGCTAGAGAACCGACAGGGGCGAACACCGGGGAGCTGTTTTTT,CSAREPTGANTGELFF
TRBJ1-1,TRBV29-1,few,.,TGCAGCGTCATTTACACCGCCAGAGCTTTCTTT,CSVIYTARAFF
TRBJ2-7,TRBV18,many,TRBD2,TGTGCCAGCTCTCCTCCCGGGACTAGCTCCTACGAGCAGTACTTC,CASSPPGTSSYEQYF
TRBJ2-2,TRBV24-1,.,.,TGTGCCACCAGTGCCCACAGGGACGGCGGGGAGCTGTTTTTT,CATSAHRDGGELFF
TRBJ1-5,TRBV20-1,many,.,TGCAGTGCTAGAGCCGGGGGGGCGATGAGCAATCAGTCCCAGCATTTT,CSARAGGAMSNQSQHF
TRBJ2-7,TRBV10-3,.,TRBD1,TGTGCCACCGCGGACAGGGACGAGCAGTACTTC,CATADRDEQYF
TRBJ2-5,TRBV11-1,many,.,TGTGCCAGCAGCTTAGAACGCCAGGGGCCTACCCAAGAGACCCAGTACTTC,CASSLERQGPTQETQYF
TRBJ2-1,TRBV11-1,many,.,TGTGCCAGCAGCTTAGTCCTGCGGACCTCCTACAATGAGCAGTTCTTC,CASSLVLRTSYNEQFF
TRBJ1-2,TRBV6-2/TRBV6-3,many,.,TGTGCCAGCATTTCTTCAAGGCGTGACTACACCTTC,CASISSRRDYTF
TRBJ2-7,TRBV10-3,.,.,TGTGCCATCAGTGAGAGGGGTACCTACGAGCAGTACTTC,CAISERGTYEQYF
TRBJ2-4,TRBV5-6,few,.,TGTGCCAGCAGCTTAGCAGGGGAAAACATTCAGTACTTC,CASSLAGENIQYF
TRBJ2-5,TRBV7-2,many,.,TGTGCCAGCAGCTTAGCGGCGGAGACCCAGTACTTC,CASSLAAETQYF
TRBJ2-7,TRBV20-1,many,.,TGCAGTGCTTCCCGGCTAGCAGTCTACGAGCAGTACTTC,CSASRLAVYEQYF
TRBJ2-4,TRBV5-1,few,.,TGCGCCAGCAGCTTGGACGGGCGACTAGCCAAAAACATTCAGTACTTC,CASSLDGRLAKNIQYF
TRBJ1-5,TRBV6-1,many,.,TGTGCCAGCTGCCTCAGCGGACCCATTCGGCAGGGGAATTGGCATTTT,CASCLSGPIRQGNWHF
TRBJ1-2,TRBV6-5,many,.,TGTGCCAGCAGTTACGGGGCGGGTAACTATGGCTACACCTTC,CASSYGAGNYGYTF
TRBJ2-1,TRBV28,many,.,TGTGCCATGGGGGGTCCGAATGAGCAGTTCTTC,CAMGGPNEQFF
TRBJ1-1,TRBV7-6,many,TRBD1,TGTGCCAGCAGCCGCCAAGGGACAGAATCTGAAGCTTTCTTT,CASSRQGTESEAFF
TRBJ2-5,TRBV5-4,many,.,TGTGCCAGCAGCAAAGGGGGCAGGAGCGGGCAGGAGACCCAGTACTTC,CASSKGGRSGQETQYF
TRBJ2-1,TRBV5-1,many,TRBD1,TGCGCCAGCAGCTTACAGGGGGCCCAAGCCTACAATGAGCAGTTCTTC,CASSLQGAQAYNEQFF
TRBJ1-2,TRBV6-2/TRBV6-3,.,.,TGTGCCAGCAGCGCCGGGCCTAACTATGGCTACACCTTC,CASSAGPNYGYTF
TRBJ1-3,TRBV19,many,TRBD1,TGTGCCAGTAGTACGACAGGGGGCCACTCTGGAAACACCATATATTTT,CASSTTGGHSGNTIYF
TRBJ2-1,TRBV27,many,.,TGTGCCAGCAGTTTTGGCGGGATCCGTGAGCAGTTCTTC,CASSFGGIREQFF
TRBJ2-7,TRBV20-1,many,.,TGCAGTGCCAAGAAGGGCTCCGTGGGGCCCTACGAGCAGTACTTC,CSAKKGSVGPYEQYF
TRBJ2-1,TRBV4-1,many,.,TGCGCCAGCAGCCAAGATGGGTCCTTTCGAGTTAATGAGCAGTTCTTC,CASSQDGSFRVNEQFF
TRBJ1-1,TRBV6-5,many,.,TGTGCCAGCAGTTACTCGTATCCAGCGAACACTGAAGCTTTCTTT,CASSYSYPANTEAFF
TRBJ2-2,TRBV7-6,many,.,TGTGCCAGCAGCAAAAGGACCGCCACCGGGGAGCTGTTTTTT,CASSKRTATGELFF
TRBJ2-1,TRBV2,few,TRBD2,TGTGCCAGCAGTGAAGCGTCTGGGACTAAGCAGTTCTTC,CASSEASGTKQFF
TRBJ1-1,TRBV18,many,.,TGTGCCAGCTCACCAACTCTCGTTGGGACTGAAGCTTTCTTT,CASSPTLVGTEAFF
TRBJ2-2,TRBV4-3,many,.,TGCGCCAGCAGCCAAGATCGTGGTAGCGTCGGGCCCGGGGAGCTGTTTTTT,CASSQDRGSVGPGELFF
TRBJ2-7,TRBV9,many,.,TGTGCCAGCAGCGGGAGGGACATCTACCACGAGCAGTACTTC,CASSGRDIYHEQYF
TRBJ1-5,TRBV6-1,.,.,TGTGCCAGCAGGGCTGACAGCAGCAATCAGCCCCAGCATTTT,CASRADSSNQPQHF
TRBJ2-2,TRBV20-1,many,.,TGCAGTGCTAGAGCGGGCAGATCGAACACCGGGGAGCTGTTTTTT,CSARAGRSNTGELFF
TRBJ2-5,TRBV3-1,many,TRBD2,TGTGCCAGCAGCCAAGGACTAGCGGGGGGACGCCAAGAGACCCAGTACTTC,CASSQGLAGGRQETQYF
TRBJ1-2,TRBV7-9,many,.,TGTGCCAGCAGCTTGATTAACTATGGCTACACCTTC,CASSLINYGYTF
TRBJ1-3,TRBV6-5,many,.,TGTGCCAGCAGTCGCACCGGGCCCTTCCCTGGGAACACCATATATTTT,CASSRTGPFPGNTIYF
TRBJ1-5,TRBV6-4,many,.,TGTGCCAGCAGTGACTCTATAGGAAAAGCCCAGCCCCAGCATTTT,CASSDSIGKAQPQHF
TRBJ1-1,TRBV2,many,.,TGTGCCAGCAGTGAAGCGCGGGGGGCGTTTAGTGAAGCTTTCTTT,CASSEARGAFSEAFF
TRBJ1-3,TRBV7-2,many,.,TGTGCCAGCAGCGTGTCCCGGACGGGAAACACCATATATTTT,CASSVSRTGNTIYF